This TCR beta chain was recorded in a study of blood T cell repertoires in COVID-19. The data were produced by immunoSEQ multiplex PCR, yet TCRdb's version contains in-frame clones alone and is incomplete. The sample has 250,000 to 350,000 clones, around 90% seen once. Only a few counts were recorded for this clone. Trimming took off 0 bases at V and 6 bases at J, with 9 bases between the two ends. CDR3 size: 14 residues. Germline V lookup: CDR1 MNHEY, CDR2 SVGAGI. Sequencing was performed on peripheral blood. This TCR was recovered from a woman between 50 and 59 years old with COVID-19, enrolled during active disease. The V call is TRBV6-5, the J call TRBJ2-1, with D perhaps TRBD1 (5 bases). CDR3 region: CASSYSQGSNEQFF. The CDR3 coding sequence is TGTGCCAGCAGTTACTCGCAGGGTAGCAATGAGCAGTTCTTC.